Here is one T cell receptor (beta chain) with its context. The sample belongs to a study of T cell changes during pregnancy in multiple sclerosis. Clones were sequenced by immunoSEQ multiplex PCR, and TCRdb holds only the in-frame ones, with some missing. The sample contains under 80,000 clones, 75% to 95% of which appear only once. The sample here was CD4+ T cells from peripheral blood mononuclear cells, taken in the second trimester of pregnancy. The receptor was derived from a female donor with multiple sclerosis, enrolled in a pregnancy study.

CDR3 sequence (DNA): TGTGCCAGTAGCTGGACAGGGTTTAATAGCTATGGCTACACCTTC. It is translated as CASSWTGFNSYGYTF. The chain combines TRBV19 with TRBJ1-2, with 8 bases aligning to TRBD1. J lost 4 bases, V lost 6 bases, and 10 bases had no gene match. Germline CDR1 is LNHDA and CDR2 is SQIVND (reference sequence). This CDR3 spans 15 amino acids.